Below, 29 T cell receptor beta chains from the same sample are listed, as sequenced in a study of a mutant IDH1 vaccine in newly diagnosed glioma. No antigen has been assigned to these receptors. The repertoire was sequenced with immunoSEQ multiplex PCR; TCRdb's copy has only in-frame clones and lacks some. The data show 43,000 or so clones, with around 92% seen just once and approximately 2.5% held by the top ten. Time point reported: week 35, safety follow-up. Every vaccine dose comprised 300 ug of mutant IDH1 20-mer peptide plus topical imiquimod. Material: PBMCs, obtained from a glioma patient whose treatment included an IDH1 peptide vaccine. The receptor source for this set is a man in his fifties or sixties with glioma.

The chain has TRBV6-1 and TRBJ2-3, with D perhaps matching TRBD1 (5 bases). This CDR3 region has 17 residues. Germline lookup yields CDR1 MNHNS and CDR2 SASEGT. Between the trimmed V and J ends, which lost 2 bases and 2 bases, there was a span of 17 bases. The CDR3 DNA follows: TGTGCCAGCAGTGAAAACCCTAGGGGATCCAACACAGATACGCAGTATTTT. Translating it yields CASSENPRGSNTDTQYF.

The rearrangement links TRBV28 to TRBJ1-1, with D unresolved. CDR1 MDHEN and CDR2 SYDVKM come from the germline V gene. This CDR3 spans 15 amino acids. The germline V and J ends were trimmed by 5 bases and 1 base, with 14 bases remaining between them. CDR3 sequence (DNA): TGTGCCAGCAGTCCCCCGCGAGGCCCGAACACTGAAGCTTTCTTT. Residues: CASSPPRGPNTEAFF.

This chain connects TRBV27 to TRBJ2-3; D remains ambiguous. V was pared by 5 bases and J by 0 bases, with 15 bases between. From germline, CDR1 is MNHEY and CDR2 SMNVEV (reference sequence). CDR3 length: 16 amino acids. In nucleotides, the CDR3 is TGTGCCAGCAGTCCAATACCCTTGTCTAGCACAGATACGCAGTATTTT. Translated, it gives CASSPIPLSSTDTQYF.

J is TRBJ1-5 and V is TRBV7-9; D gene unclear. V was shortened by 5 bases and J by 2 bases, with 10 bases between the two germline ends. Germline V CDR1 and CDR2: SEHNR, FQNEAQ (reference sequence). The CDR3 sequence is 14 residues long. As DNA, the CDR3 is TGTGCCAGCAGCCCGGGAAGGGGCAATCAGCCCCAGCATTTT. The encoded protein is CASSPGRGNQPQHF.

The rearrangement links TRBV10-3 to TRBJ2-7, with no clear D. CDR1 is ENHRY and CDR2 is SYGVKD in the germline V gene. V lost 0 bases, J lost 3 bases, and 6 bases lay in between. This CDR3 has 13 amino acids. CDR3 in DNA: TGTGCCATCAGTGAGTCACGGTTCTACGAGCAGTACTTC. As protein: CAISESRFYEQYF.

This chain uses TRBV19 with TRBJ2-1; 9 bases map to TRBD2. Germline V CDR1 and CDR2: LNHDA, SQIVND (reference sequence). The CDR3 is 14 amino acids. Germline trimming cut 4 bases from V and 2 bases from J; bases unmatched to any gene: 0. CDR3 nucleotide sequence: TGTGCCAGTAGTAGCGGGGGGGCCTACAATGAGCAGTTCTTC. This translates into CASSSGGAYNEQFF.

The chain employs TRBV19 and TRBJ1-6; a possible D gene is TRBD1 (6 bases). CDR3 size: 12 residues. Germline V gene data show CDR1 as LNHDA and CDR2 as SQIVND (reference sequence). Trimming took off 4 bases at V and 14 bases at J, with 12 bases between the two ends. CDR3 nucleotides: TGTGCCAGTAGTACAAACAGGGTATCCCTCCACTTT. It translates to CASSTNRVSLHF.

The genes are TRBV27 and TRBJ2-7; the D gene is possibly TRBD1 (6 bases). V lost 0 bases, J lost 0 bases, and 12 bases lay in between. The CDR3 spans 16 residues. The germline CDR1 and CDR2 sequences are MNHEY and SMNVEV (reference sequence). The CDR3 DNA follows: TGTGCCAGCAGTTTATCCGGCCAGGGGAACTCCTACGAGCAGTACTTC. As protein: CASSLSGQGNSYEQYF.

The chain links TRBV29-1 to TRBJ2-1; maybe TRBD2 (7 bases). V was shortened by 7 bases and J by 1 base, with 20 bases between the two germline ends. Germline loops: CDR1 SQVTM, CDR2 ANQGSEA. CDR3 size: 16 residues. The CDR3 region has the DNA TGCAGCGCGACCGGGGGGCATGTGGTTTCCTACAATGAGCAGTTCTTC. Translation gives CSATGGHVVSYNEQFF.

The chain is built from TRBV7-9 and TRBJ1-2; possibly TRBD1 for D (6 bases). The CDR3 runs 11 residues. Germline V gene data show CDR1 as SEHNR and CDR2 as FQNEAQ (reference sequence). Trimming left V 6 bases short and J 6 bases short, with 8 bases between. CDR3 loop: CASSNRDGYTF. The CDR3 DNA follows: TGTGCCAGCAGTAACAGGGATGGCTACACCTTC.

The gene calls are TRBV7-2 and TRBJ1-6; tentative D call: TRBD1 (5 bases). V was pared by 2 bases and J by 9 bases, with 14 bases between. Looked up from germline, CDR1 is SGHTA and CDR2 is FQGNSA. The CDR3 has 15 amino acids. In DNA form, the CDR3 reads TGTGCCAGCAGCTTACGTTGGGGGGGTGGTTCACCCCTCCACTTT. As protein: CASSLRWGGGSPLHF.

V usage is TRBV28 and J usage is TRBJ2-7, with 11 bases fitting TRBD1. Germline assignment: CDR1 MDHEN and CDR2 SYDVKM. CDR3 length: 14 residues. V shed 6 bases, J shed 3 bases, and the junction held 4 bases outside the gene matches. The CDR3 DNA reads TGTGCCAGCAGCCGGACAGGGGGCCTCTACGAGCAGTACTTC. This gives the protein CASSRTGGLYEQYF. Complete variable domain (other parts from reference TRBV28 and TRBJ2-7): DVKVTQSSRYLVKRTGEKVFLECVQDMDHENMFWYRQDPGLGLRLIYFSYDVKMKEKGDIPEGYSVSREKKERFSLILESASTNQTSMYLCASSRTGGLYEQYFGPGTRLTVT.

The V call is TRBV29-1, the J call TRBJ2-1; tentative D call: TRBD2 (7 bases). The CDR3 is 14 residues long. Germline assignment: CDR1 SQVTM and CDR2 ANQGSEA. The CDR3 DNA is TGCAGTGGGGTCGGGGGGCGCGACTCAAGGGAGCAGTTCTTC. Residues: CSGVGGRDSREQFF.

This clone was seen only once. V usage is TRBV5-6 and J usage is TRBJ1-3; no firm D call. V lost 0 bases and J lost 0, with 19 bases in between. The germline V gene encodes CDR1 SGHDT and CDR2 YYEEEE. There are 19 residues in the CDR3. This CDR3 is CASSLAISASWSSGNTIYF. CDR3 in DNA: TGTGCCAGCAGCTTGGCCATATCGGCTTCATGGAGCTCTGGAAACACCATATATTTT.

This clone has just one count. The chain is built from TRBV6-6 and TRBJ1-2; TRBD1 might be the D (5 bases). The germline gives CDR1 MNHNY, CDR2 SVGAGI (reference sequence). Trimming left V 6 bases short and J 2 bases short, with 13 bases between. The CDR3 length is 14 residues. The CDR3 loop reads CASSTSGANYGYTF. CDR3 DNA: TGTGCCAGCAGCACGAGCGGGGCCAACTATGGCTACACCTTC.

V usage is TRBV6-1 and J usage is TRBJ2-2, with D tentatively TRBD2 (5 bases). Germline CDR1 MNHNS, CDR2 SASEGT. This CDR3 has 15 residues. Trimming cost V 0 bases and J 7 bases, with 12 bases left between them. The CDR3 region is CASSEASVWGGELFF. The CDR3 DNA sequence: TGTGCCAGCAGTGAAGCTAGCGTTTGGGGCGGGGAGCTGTTTTTT.

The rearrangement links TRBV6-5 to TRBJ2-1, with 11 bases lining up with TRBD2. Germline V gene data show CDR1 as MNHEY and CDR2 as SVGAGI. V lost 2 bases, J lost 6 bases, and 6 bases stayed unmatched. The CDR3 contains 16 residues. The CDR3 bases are TGTGCCAGCAGTTACCCCGGGACTAGCGGTCCCAATGAGCAGTTCTTC. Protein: CASSYPGTSGPNEQFF.

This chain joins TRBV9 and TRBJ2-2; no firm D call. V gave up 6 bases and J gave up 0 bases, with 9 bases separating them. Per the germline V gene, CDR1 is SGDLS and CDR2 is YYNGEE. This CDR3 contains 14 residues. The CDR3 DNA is TGTGCCAGCACACCTGCCTCGAACACCGGGGAGCTGTTTTTT. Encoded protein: CASTPASNTGELFF.

The CDR3 protein is CASSLLAGGNTDTQYF. The CDR3 region has the DNA TGTGCCAGCAGTTTGTTGGCGGGGGGGAACACAGATACGCAGTATTTT. V is TRBV28 and J is TRBJ2-3; TRBD2 matches at 9 bases. This CDR3 has 16 residues. V was clipped by 3 bases and J by 2 bases; unmatched bases: 6. The germline V gene has CDR1 MDHEN and CDR2 SYDVKM.

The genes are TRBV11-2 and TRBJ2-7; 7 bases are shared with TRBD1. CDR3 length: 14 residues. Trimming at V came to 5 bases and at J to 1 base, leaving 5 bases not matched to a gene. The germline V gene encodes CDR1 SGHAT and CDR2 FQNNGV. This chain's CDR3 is CASSPGTASYEQYF. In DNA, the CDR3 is TGTGCCAGCAGCCCGGGGACAGCTTCCTACGAGCAGTACTTC.

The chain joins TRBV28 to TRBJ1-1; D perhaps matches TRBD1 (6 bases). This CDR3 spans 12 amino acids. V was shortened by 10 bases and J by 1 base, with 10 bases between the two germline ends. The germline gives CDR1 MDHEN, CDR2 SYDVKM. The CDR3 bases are TGTGCCATGGGGGGGCAGAACACTGAAGCTTTCTTT. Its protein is CAMGGQNTEAFF.

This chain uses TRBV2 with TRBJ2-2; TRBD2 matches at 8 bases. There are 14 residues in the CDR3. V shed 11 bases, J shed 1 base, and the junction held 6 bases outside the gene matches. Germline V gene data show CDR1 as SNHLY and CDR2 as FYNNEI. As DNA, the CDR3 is TGTGCCGCGCAGGCGGGGGGGAACACCGGGGAGCTGTTTTTT. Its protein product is CAAQAGGNTGELFF.

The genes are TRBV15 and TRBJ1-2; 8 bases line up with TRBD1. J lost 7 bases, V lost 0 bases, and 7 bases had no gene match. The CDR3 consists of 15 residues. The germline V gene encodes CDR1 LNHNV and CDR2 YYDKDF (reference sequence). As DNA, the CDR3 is TGTGCCACCAGCAGAGATGGGAGACAGGGGCTTGGCTACACCTTC. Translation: CATSRDGRQGLGYTF. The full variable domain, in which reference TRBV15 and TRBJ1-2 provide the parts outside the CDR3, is DAMVIQNPRYQVTQFGKPVTLSCSQTLNHNVMYWYQQKSSQAPKLLFHYYDKDFNNEADTPDNFQSRRPNTSFCFLDIRSPGLGDTAMYLCATSRDGRQGLGYTFGSGTRLTVV.

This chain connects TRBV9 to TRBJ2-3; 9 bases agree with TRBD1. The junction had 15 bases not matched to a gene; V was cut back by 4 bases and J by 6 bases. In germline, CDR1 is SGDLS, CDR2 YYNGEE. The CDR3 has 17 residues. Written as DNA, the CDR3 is TGTGCCAGCAGCTCCTCGTCCCGGGACAGGGTCGCGGATACGCAGTATTTT. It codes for CASSSSSRDRVADTQYF.

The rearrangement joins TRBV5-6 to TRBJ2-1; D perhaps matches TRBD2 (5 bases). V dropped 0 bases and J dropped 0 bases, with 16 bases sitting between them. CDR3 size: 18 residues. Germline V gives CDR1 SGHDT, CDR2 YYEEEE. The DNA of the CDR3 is TGTGCCAGCAGCTTGGCTCCCCCGGGGATTAGCTCCTACAATGAGCAGTTCTTC. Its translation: CASSLAPPGISSYNEQFF. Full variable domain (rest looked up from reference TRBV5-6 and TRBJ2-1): DAGVTQSPTHLIKTRGQQVTLRCSPKSGHDTVSWYQQALGQGPQFIFQYYEEEERQRGNFPDRFSGHQFPNYSSELNVNALLLGDSALYLCASSLAPPGISSYNEQFFGPGTRLTVL.

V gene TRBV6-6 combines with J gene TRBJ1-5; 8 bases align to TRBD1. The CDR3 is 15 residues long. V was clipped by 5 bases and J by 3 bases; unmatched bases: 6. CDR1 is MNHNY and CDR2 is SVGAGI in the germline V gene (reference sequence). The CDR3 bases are TGTGCCAGCAGTCCCGGGACAGGCGACAATCAGCCCCAGCATTTT. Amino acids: CASSPGTGDNQPQHF.

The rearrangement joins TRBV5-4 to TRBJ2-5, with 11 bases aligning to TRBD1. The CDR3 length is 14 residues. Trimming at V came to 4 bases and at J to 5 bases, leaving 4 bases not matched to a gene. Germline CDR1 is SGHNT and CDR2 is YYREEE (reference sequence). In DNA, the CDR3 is TGTGCCAGCAGCCGGACAGGGGGCAGGGAGACCCAGTACTTC. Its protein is CASSRTGGRETQYF.

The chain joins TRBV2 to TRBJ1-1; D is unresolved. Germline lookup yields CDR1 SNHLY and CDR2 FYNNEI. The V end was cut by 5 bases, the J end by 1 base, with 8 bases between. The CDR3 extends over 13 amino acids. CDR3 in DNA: TGTGCCAGCAGTAGATACGAGAACACTGAAGCTTTCTTT. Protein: CASSRYENTEAFF.

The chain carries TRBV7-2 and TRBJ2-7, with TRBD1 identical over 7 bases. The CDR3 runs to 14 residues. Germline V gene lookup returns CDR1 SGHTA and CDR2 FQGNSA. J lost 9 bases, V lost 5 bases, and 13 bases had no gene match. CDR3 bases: TGTGCCAGCAGCGGGGACAGCCTAAGGAGTGGGCAGTACTTC. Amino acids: CASSGDSLRSGQYF. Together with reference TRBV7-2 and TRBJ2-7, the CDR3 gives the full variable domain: GAGVSQSPSNKVTEKGKDVELRCDPISGHTALYWYRQSLGQGLEFLIYFQGNSAPDKSGLPSDRFSAERTGGSVSTLTIQRTQQEDSAVYLCASSGDSLRSGQYFGPGTRLTVT.